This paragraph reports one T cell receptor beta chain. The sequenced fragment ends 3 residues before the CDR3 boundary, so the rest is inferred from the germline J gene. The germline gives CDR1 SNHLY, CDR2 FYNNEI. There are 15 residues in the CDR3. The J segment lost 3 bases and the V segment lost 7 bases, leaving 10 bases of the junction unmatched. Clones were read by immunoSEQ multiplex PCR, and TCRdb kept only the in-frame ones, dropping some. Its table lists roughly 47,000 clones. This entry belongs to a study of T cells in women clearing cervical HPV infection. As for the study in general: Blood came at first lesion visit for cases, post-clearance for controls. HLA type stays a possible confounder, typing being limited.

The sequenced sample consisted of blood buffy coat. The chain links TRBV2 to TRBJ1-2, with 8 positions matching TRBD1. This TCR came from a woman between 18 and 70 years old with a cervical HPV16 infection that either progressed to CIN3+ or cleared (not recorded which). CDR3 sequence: CASTITGGGDYGYTF. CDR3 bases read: TGTGCCAGCACTATTACAGGGGGAGGCGACTATGGC.